Listed here is a single TCR beta chain. Antigen unknown. The CDR3 spans 13 residues. Trimming took 2 bases from V and 3 from J, leaving 6 bases between them. Germline lookup yields CDR1 SEHNR and CDR2 FQNEAQ (reference sequence). The sample comes from a study of CD8+ T cells in alopecia areata. Researchers took lesional scalp punch biopsies and peripheral blood from people who were alopecia areata patients. Reverse transcribed after extraction, RNA yielded cDNA as the sequencing template. This table comes from immunoSEQ multiplex PCR, and its TCRdb copy is limited to in-frame clones, with some not included. The data hold under 150,000 clones, with about 46% observed a single time. Regarding the study as a whole: In scalp samples, resident alphabeta T cells of normal skin are also sequenced. Whereas mice showed it more clearly, TCR sharing across patients was murkier, possibly because of HLA.

J is TRBJ2-3 and V is TRBV7-9; D call uncertain. The source of this sequence is a human donor with alopecia areata. Sequenced input: NKG2D-low CD8+ T cells sorted from blood. The CDR3 DNA follows: TGTGCCAGCAGCTTAACTGGGACAGATACGCAGTATTTT. Protein product: CASSLTGTDTQYF. The full variable domain, in which reference TRBV7-9 and TRBJ2-3 provide the parts outside the CDR3, is DTGVSQNPRHKITKRGQNVTFRCDPISEHNRLYWYRQTLGQGPEFLTYFQNEAQLEKSRLLSDRFSAERPKGSFSTLEIQRTEQGDSAMYLCASSLTGTDTQYFGPGTRLTVL.